This T cell receptor (beta chain) derives from a study of blood T cells in healthy people across ages. General study findings and limits: There was a strong correlation between TCR beta diversity and naive T cell percentage.

With a J-beta primer mix and a sample-barcoded 5' primer, a second PCR ran roughly 6 to 11 cycles. TCRdb reprocessed the 5' RACE reads with MiXCR, giving one entry per CDR3 protein. The sample holds approximately 490,000 distinct CDR3 sequences, less than 25% seen once. This clonotype was observed a handful of times. Its antigen is still unknown. A much larger clone differs from this one at a single base, so this may be a read error. Researchers report isolating at least 6.5 million PBMCs per sample. Germline loops: CDR1 SGHVT, CDR2 SQSDAQ. The ends were cut back, 2 bases at V and 12 bases at J, with 29 bases in the middle. This CDR3 has 17 amino acids. These data were also reused for a study on T cells of mothers and their children. From that study: The M1S primer of the second PCR added sample barcodes and 2-4 random nucleotides. Nobody spotted any persistent microchimeric T cell clones.

Sequencing was performed on blood. The sequence was collected from a boy under 18 in good health. This chain uses TRBV7-4 with TRBJ2-7, with D unresolved. This chain's CDR3 is CASSLRGSLQSHSPWYF. CDR3 nucleotides: TGTGCCAGCAGCTTACGAGGCTCCCTCCAGAGCCACTCGCCGTGGTACTTC.